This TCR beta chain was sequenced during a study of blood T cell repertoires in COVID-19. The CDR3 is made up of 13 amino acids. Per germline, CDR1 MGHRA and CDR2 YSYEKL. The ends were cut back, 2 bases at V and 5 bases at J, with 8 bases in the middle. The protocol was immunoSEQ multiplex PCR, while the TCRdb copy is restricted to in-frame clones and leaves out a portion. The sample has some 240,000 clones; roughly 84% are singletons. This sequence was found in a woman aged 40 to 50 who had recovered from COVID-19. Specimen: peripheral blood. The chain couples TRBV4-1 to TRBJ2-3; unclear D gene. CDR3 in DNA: TGCGCCAGCAGCCAACCCTCCCTAGATACGCAGTATTTT. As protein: CASSQPSLDTQYF.